This T cell receptor beta chain was sequenced for a study of T-cell memory formation after mild COVID-19. With 6 bases removed from V and 3 bases from J, the gap between germline ends came to 5 bases. The CDR3 contains 11 residues. Germline V gives CDR1 SGHTA, CDR2 FQGNSA. TCRdb redid the calling of the 5' RACE reads with MiXCR, one entry per CDR3 protein. This sample has more than 150,000 distinct CDR3 sequences, with around a sixth found just once. The TCR originated in a man aged 18 to 35 who had mild COVID-19 (a few samples of this study predate the infection). Cell type and time point are not known. V gene TRBV7-2 combines with J gene TRBJ2-5; D is uncertain. Sequenced material: PBMCs or a T cell subset sorted from them (not recorded which). CDR3 residues: CASRAEETQYF. The CDR3 DNA is TGTGCCAGCAGGGCGGAAGAGACCCAGTACTTC.